This is a list of T cell receptor beta chains from one sample in a study of blood T cell repertoires in COVID-19. TCRdb keeps only in-frame clones here, not all; method: immunoSEQ multiplex PCR. Of about 48,000 clones in the sample, over 70% were seen once. Sequenced input: peripheral blood. The receptors shown here come from a man in his 70s with acute or convalescent COVID-19. Both conserved end residues are part of each CDR3. Each record gives: CDR3 protein, CDR3 DNA, clone size, D gene, J gene, V gene. The D gene is left open where the match is weak. Only some rows state a clone size, as once, few, many or a class for expanded clones.

cdr3_aa: CASSPRLMNTEAFF; cdr3_nt: TGTGCCAGCAGCCCGAGGCTAATGAACACTGAAGCTTTCTTT; clone_size: NA; d_call: NA; j_call: TRBJ1-1; v_call: TRBV7-9
cdr3_aa: CASTETRADTQYF; cdr3_nt: TGTGCCAGCACCGAGACTAGAGCAGATACGCAGTATTTT; clone_size: NA; d_call: NA; j_call: TRBJ2-3; v_call: TRBV6-5
cdr3_aa: CASSSRTGDTEAFF; cdr3_nt: TGCGCCAGCAGCTCGAGGACAGGGGACACTGAAGCTTTCTTT; clone_size: NA; d_call: TRBD1; j_call: TRBJ1-1; v_call: TRBV5-1
cdr3_aa: CASSSDRVGVEKLFF; cdr3_nt: TGTGCCAGCAGTTCCGACAGGGTTGGAGTTGAAAAACTGTTTTTT; clone_size: NA; d_call: TRBD1; j_call: TRBJ1-4; v_call: TRBV6-6
cdr3_aa: CAISDPGSFTDTQYF; cdr3_nt: TGTGCCATCAGTGACCCGGGGTCCTTCACAGATACGCAGTATTTT; clone_size: NA; d_call: NA; j_call: TRBJ2-3; v_call: TRBV10-3
cdr3_aa: CASSHRTGGNEPQHF; cdr3_nt: TGCGCCAGCAGCCATCGGACAGGGGGCAATGAGCCCCAGCATTTT; clone_size: NA; d_call: TRBD1; j_call: TRBJ1-5; v_call: TRBV4-3
cdr3_aa: CASSYSAGGPTGELFF; cdr3_nt: TGTGCCAGCAGTTACTCCGCGGGAGGGCCCACCGGGGAGCTGTTTTTT; clone_size: many; d_call: TRBD2; j_call: TRBJ2-2; v_call: TRBV6-2/TRBV6-3
cdr3_aa: CASSLLAGNTGELFF; cdr3_nt: TGTGCCAGCAGTCTGCTAGCGGGGAACACCGGGGAGCTGTTTTTT; clone_size: NA; d_call: TRBD2; j_call: TRBJ2-2; v_call: TRBV27
cdr3_aa: CASNQGGIGYTF; cdr3_nt: TGTGCCAGCAACCAAGGAGGGATCGGCTACACCTTC; clone_size: NA; d_call: NA; j_call: TRBJ1-2; v_call: TRBV7-9
cdr3_aa: CAWSGDRVGEQYF; cdr3_nt: TGTGCCTGGAGTGGGGACAGGGTGGGCGAGCAGTACTTC; clone_size: NA; d_call: TRBD1; j_call: TRBJ2-7; v_call: TRBV30
cdr3_aa: CASSLSDRRETQYF; cdr3_nt: TGTGCCAGCAGTTTATCAGACAGAAGGGAGACCCAGTACTTC; clone_size: NA; d_call: NA; j_call: TRBJ2-5; v_call: TRBV28
cdr3_aa: CASSPDLPGQGNNQPQHF; cdr3_nt: TGTGCCAGCTCACCTGACCTTCCGGGACAGGGAAACAATCAGCCCCAGCATTTT; clone_size: NA; d_call: TRBD1; j_call: TRBJ1-5; v_call: TRBV18
cdr3_aa: CSVARTDTQYF; cdr3_nt: TGCAGCGTTGCTCGCACAGATACGCAGTATTTT; clone_size: NA; d_call: NA; j_call: TRBJ2-3; v_call: TRBV29-1
cdr3_aa: CASSLGQGGQPQHF; cdr3_nt: TGTGCCAGCAGCTTAGGGCAGGGGGGCCAGCCCCAGCATTTT; clone_size: NA; d_call: TRBD1; j_call: TRBJ1-5; v_call: TRBV7-9
cdr3_aa: CASSTLQGLHGYTF; cdr3_nt: TGTGCCAGCAGCACATTACAGGGCTTGCATGGCTACACCTTC; clone_size: NA; d_call: NA; j_call: TRBJ1-2; v_call: TRBV7-2
cdr3_aa: CASRRSSTGDGYTF; cdr3_nt: TGTGCCAGCAGACGAAGTTCGACAGGGGATGGCTACACCTTC; clone_size: NA; d_call: TRBD1; j_call: TRBJ1-2; v_call: TRBV3-1/TRBV3-2
cdr3_aa: CAIKSDRNTGELFF; cdr3_nt: TGTGCCATCAAATCGGACAGGAACACCGGGGAGCTGTTTTTT; clone_size: NA; d_call: NA; j_call: TRBJ2-2; v_call: TRBV6-5
cdr3_aa: CASSPRGQGAKEQYF; cdr3_nt: TGTGCCAGCTCACCCCGGGGACAGGGGGCGAAAGAGCAGTACTTC; clone_size: NA; d_call: TRBD1; j_call: TRBJ2-7; v_call: TRBV18
cdr3_aa: CASKVTGGHYGYTF; cdr3_nt: TGTGCCAGTAAAGTGACAGGGGGTCACTATGGCTACACCTTC; clone_size: NA; d_call: TRBD1; j_call: TRBJ1-2; v_call: TRBV13
cdr3_aa: CASSLFEGAEYF; cdr3_nt: TGTGCCAGCAGCTTATTCGAGGGGGCTGAGTACTTC; clone_size: once; d_call: TRBD1; j_call: TRBJ2-5; v_call: TRBV11-2
cdr3_aa: CASSLYGYTF; cdr3_nt: TGTGCCAGCAGTCTTTATGGCTACACCTTC; clone_size: NA; d_call: NA; j_call: TRBJ1-2; v_call: TRBV28
cdr3_aa: CASSSRVPSGANVLTF; cdr3_nt: TGTGCCAGCAGCTCCCGGGTCCCGTCGGGGGCCAACGTCCTGACTTTC; clone_size: NA; d_call: NA; j_call: TRBJ2-6; v_call: TRBV7-2
cdr3_aa: CASSIGQGSQPQHF; cdr3_nt: TGCGCCAGCAGTATCGGTCAGGGCAGTCAGCCCCAGCATTTT; clone_size: NA; d_call: NA; j_call: TRBJ1-5; v_call: TRBV5-1
cdr3_aa: CASSELTGNYGYTF; cdr3_nt: TGTGCCAGCAGTGAATTAACGGGGAACTATGGCTACACCTTC; clone_size: NA; d_call: NA; j_call: TRBJ1-2; v_call: TRBV2
cdr3_aa: CAIAYRENTEAFF; cdr3_nt: TGTGCCATCGCTTACAGGGAGAACACTGAAGCTTTCTTT; clone_size: NA; d_call: NA; j_call: TRBJ1-1; v_call: TRBV10-3
cdr3_aa: CASSVGAGPGNTEAFF; cdr3_nt: TGTGCCAGCAGCGTGGGGGCGGGCCCGGGCAACACTGAAGCTTTCTTT; clone_size: NA; d_call: NA; j_call: TRBJ1-1; v_call: TRBV9
cdr3_aa: CASRPTGSYGYTF; cdr3_nt: TGTGCCAGCAGGCCTACAGGGTCTTATGGCTACACCTTC; clone_size: NA; d_call: NA; j_call: TRBJ1-2; v_call: TRBV27
cdr3_aa: CASSRVLTREEDTQYF; cdr3_nt: TGTGCCAGCAGCCGGGTCTTAACGCGGGAGGAAGATACGCAGTATTTT; clone_size: NA; d_call: TRBD2; j_call: TRBJ2-3; v_call: TRBV4-2
cdr3_aa: CASMEGRVAEAFF; cdr3_nt: TGTGCCAGTATGGAGGGCCGAGTTGCTGAAGCTTTCTTT; clone_size: few; d_call: NA; j_call: TRBJ1-1; v_call: TRBV19
cdr3_aa: CASSLDQQGDGEKLFF; cdr3_nt: TGCGCCAGCAGCTTGGATCAACAGGGGGACGGTGAAAAACTGTTTTTT; clone_size: NA; d_call: TRBD1; j_call: TRBJ1-4; v_call: TRBV5-1
cdr3_aa: CASSLGRGYNQPQHF; cdr3_nt: TGTGCCAGCAGCTTAGGGCGGGGGTACAATCAGCCCCAGCATTTT; clone_size: NA; d_call: NA; j_call: TRBJ1-5; v_call: TRBV7-6
cdr3_aa: CSGSSGNTIYF; cdr3_nt: TGCAGCGGGAGCTCTGGAAACACCATATATTTT; clone_size: NA; d_call: NA; j_call: TRBJ1-3; v_call: TRBV29-1
cdr3_aa: CASSTRVLETQYF; cdr3_nt: TGTGCCAGCAGCACCCGGGTCCTAGAGACCCAGTACTTC; clone_size: NA; d_call: NA; j_call: TRBJ2-5; v_call: TRBV9
cdr3_aa: CASQGANYNSPLHF; cdr3_nt: TGTGCCAGCCAGGGGGCCAATTATAATTCACCCCTCCACTTT; clone_size: NA; d_call: TRBD1; j_call: TRBJ1-6; v_call: TRBV19
cdr3_aa: CASSFSATGELFF; cdr3_nt: TGCGCCAGCAGCTTTTCAGCGACCGGGGAGCTGTTTTTT; clone_size: NA; d_call: NA; j_call: TRBJ2-2; v_call: TRBV5-1
cdr3_aa: CASSFRGNTEAFF; cdr3_nt: TGTGCCAGCAGTTTCCGGGGGAACACTGAAGCTTTCTTT; clone_size: NA; d_call: NA; j_call: TRBJ1-1; v_call: TRBV27
cdr3_aa: CASSLTQGWEPQHF; cdr3_nt: TGTGCCAGCAGTTTAACACAGGGGTGGGAGCCCCAGCATTTT; clone_size: once; d_call: TRBD1; j_call: TRBJ1-5; v_call: TRBV27
cdr3_aa: CASSQDLGGSNYGYTF; cdr3_nt: TGTGCCAGCAGCCAAGATCTAGGGGGCTCGAACTATGGCTACACCTTC; clone_size: NA; d_call: TRBD1; j_call: TRBJ1-2; v_call: TRBV4-2
cdr3_aa: CACVAVTYNEQFF; cdr3_nt: TGTGCCTGTGTAGCGGTTACCTACAATGAGCAGTTCTTC; clone_size: NA; d_call: NA; j_call: TRBJ2-1; v_call: TRBV30